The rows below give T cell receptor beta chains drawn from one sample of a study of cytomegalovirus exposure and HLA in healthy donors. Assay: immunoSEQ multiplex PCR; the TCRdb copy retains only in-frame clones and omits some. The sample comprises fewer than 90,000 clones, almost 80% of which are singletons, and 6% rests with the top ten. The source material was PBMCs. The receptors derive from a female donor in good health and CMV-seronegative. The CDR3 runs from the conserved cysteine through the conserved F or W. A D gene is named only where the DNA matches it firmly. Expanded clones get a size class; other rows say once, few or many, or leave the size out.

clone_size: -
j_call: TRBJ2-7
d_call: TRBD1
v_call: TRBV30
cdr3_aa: CAWSVRTGSTYEQYF
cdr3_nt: TGTGCCTGGAGTGTGAGGACAGGGTCTACCTACGAGCAGTACTTC

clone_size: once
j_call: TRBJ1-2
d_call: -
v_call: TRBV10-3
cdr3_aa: CAISEGRLITNYGYTF
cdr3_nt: TGTGCCATCAGTGAGGGGAGGTTAATTACTAACTATGGCTACACCTTC

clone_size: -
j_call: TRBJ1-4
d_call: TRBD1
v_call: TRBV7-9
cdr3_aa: CASSFTGSGQGEKLFF
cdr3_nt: TGTGCCAGCAGCTTTACTGGCTCTGGACAGGGAGAAAAACTGTTTTTT

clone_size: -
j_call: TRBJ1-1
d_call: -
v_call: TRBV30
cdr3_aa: CAWSVSGATEAFF
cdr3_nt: TGTGCCTGGAGTGTATCAGGGGCCACTGAAGCTTTCTTT

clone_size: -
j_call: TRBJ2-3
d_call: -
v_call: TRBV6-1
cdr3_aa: CASTRQGSTDTQYF
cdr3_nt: TGTGCCAGCACGCGGCAGGGCAGCACAGATACGCAGTATTTT

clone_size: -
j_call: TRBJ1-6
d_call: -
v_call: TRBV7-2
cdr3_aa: CASSSAGGQDSPLHF
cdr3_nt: TGTGCCAGCAGCTCCGCGGGGGGGCAGGACTCACCCCTCCACTTT

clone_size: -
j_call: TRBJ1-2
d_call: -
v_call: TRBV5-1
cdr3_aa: CASSLAEGGRNGYTF
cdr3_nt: TGCGCCAGCAGCTTGGCGGAAGGAGGTCGGAATGGCTACACCTTC

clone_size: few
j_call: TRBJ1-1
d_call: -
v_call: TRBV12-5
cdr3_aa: CASGLGTGYTEAFF
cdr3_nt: TGTGCTAGTGGTTTGGGTACAGGGTATACTGAAGCTTTCTTT

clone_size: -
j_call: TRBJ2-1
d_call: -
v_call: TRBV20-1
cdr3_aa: CSALGGMEQFF
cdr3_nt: TGCAGTGCTCTTGGCGGGATGGAGCAGTTCTTC

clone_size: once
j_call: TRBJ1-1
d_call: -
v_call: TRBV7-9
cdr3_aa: CASSSISGLNTEAFF
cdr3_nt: TGTGCCAGCAGCTCGATCTCAGGGCTGAACACTGAAGCTTTCTTT